The 10 T cell receptor beta chains below were found in one sample sequenced in a study of T cell responses to AZD1222 COVID-19 vaccine. Profiled with immunoSEQ multiplex PCR; TCRdb holds only in-frame clones, not every one. The sample holds fewer than 90,000 clones; about 90% are singletons and the top ten take around 10%. The sample was peripheral blood, taken 28 days after the second AZD1222 dose. All receptors come from an adult who received the AZD1222 COVID-19 vaccine.

This chain uses TRBV15 with TRBJ2-7; D not resolved. This CDR3 has 13 residues. Germline V gene sequence: CDR1 LNHNV, CDR2 YYDKDF (reference sequence). V lost 3 bases and J lost 0, with 6 bases in between. In DNA form, the CDR3 reads TGTGCCACCAGCAGTAAGAGCTCCTACGAGCAGTACTTC. This translates into CATSSKSSYEQYF.

This clone showed up just once. The chain has TRBV6-1 and TRBJ2-6, with no clear D. Germline CDR1 MNHNS, CDR2 SASEGT. Between the trimmed V and J ends, which lost 1 base and 2 bases, there was a span of 9 bases. CDR3 length equals 16 residues. CDR3 nucleotide sequence: TGTGCCAGCAGTGAAGTTATCCCGGCTGGGGCCAACGTCCTGACTTTC. Its translation is CASSEVIPAGANVLTF.

The chain uses TRBV6-5 and TRBJ2-5, with D possibly matching TRBD2 (6 bases). The V and J ends lost 6 bases and 0 bases respectively, with 11 bases between them. The germline V gene has CDR1 MNHEY and CDR2 SVGAGI. CDR3 length equals 14 residues. CDR3 loop: CASSPGGNQETQYF. In DNA, the CDR3 is TGTGCCAGCAGCCCCGGGGGTAACCAAGAGACCCAGTACTTC.

A single count supports this clone. V gene TRBV25-1 combines with J gene TRBJ1-4; no clear D gene. Germline assignment: CDR1 MGHDK and CDR2 SYGVNS. V gave up 5 bases and J gave up 5 bases, with 15 bases separating them. The CDR3 length is 15 residues. The CDR3 spells CASSHPARGNEKLFF. The DNA for the CDR3 is TGTGCCAGCAGTCATCCGGCCAGAGGAAATGAAAAACTGTTTTTT. The full variable domain, with the rest looked up from reference TRBV25-1 and TRBJ1-4, is EADIYQTPRYLVIGTGKKITLECSQTMGHDKMYWYQQDPGMELHLIHYSYGVNSTEKGDLSSESTVSRIRTEHFPLTLESARPSHTSQYLCASSHPARGNEKLFFGSGTQLSVL.

The V and J genes are TRBV30 and TRBJ2-3, with no clear D. The CDR3 extends over 12 amino acids. Between the trimmed V and J ends, which lost 3 bases and 6 bases, there was a span of 10 bases. Germline CDR1 is GTSNPN and CDR2 is SVGIG (reference sequence). The CDR3 nucleotides read TGTGCCTGGAGCCACAACTTGGATACGCAGTATTTT. This encodes CAWSHNLDTQYF.

The V and J genes are TRBV27 and TRBJ2-1, with 7 bases aligning to TRBD1. Germline V gene data show CDR1 as MNHEY and CDR2 as SMNVEV (reference sequence). V was clipped by 7 bases and J by 11 bases; unmatched bases: 17. This CDR3 has 15 residues. The CDR3 sequence: CASTAPGQRNFKQFF. CDR3 coding DNA: TGTGCCAGCACCGCGCCGGGACAGCGAAACTTTAAGCAGTTCTTC.

This clone was recorded once. One end of the junction fails to match germline, which may point to a read error. The chain combines TRBV6-1 with TRBJ2-5, with 10 bases that match TRBD2. This CDR3 contains 15 residues. CDR1 and CDR2 (germline): MNHNS, SASEGT. This CDR3 reads CASTESGRAWETQYF. The CDR3 DNA reads as TGTGCCAGCACTGAAAGCGGGAGGGCCTGGGAGACCCAGTACTTC.

The rearrangement uses TRBV11-1 and TRBJ1-2, with 8 bases identical to TRBD1. The CDR3 sequence is 14 residues long. J gave up 6 bases and V 4 bases, and 7 bases lay outside the gene matches. The germline gives CDR1 SGHAT, CDR2 FQDESV (reference sequence). CDR3 sequence: CASSSGQGRNGYTF. DNA for the CDR3: TGTGCCAGCAGCTCCGGACAGGGCCGGAATGGCTACACCTTC.

The gene calls are TRBV7-9 and TRBJ2-5, with D unresolved. The V and J ends lost 6 bases and 5 bases respectively, with 19 bases between them. Germline CDR1 SEHNR, CDR2 FQNEAQ (reference sequence). The CDR3 has 15 residues. CDR3 region: CASSRTRPTGETQYF. In DNA form, the CDR3 reads TGTGCCAGCAGTCGTACTCGCCCGACCGGTGAGACCCAGTACTTC.

This chain joins TRBV5-5 and TRBJ1-3; no firm D call. V lost 2 bases, J lost 6 bases, and 3 bases lay in between. The CDR3 has 11 residues. Per the germline V gene, CDR1 is SGHKS and CDR2 is YYEKEE (reference sequence). Written as DNA, the CDR3 is TGTGCCAGCAGCTTAACAAACACCATATATTTT. Protein product: CASSLTNTIYF. The full variable domain, in which reference TRBV5-5 and TRBJ1-3 provide the parts outside the CDR3, is DAGVTQSPTHLIKTRGQQVTLRCSPISGHKSVSWYQQVLGQGPQFIFQYYEKEERGRGNFPDRFSARQFPNYSSELNVNALLLGDSALYLCASSLTNTIYFGEGSWLTVV.